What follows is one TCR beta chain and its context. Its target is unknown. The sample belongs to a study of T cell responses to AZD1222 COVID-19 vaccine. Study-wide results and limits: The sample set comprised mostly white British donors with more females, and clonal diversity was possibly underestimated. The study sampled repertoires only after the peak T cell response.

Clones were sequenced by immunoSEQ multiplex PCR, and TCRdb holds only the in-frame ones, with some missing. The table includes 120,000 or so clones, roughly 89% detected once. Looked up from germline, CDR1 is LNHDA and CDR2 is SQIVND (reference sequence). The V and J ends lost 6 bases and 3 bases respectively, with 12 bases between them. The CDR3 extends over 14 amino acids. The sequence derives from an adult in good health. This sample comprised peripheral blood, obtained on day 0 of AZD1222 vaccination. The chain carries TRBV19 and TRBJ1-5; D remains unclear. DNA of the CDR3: TGTGCCAGTAGCTCAAAAGTCTACAATCAGCCCCAGCATTTT. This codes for CASSSKVYNQPQHF.